The 24 T cell receptor beta chains below come from one sample, sequenced in a study of T cell responses to AZD1222 COVID-19 vaccine. Here immunoSEQ multiplex PCR was the method, and the copy in TCRdb shows in-frame clones only, minus some. The sample shows 120,000 or so clones, about 89% of them seen only once. The sample in question was peripheral blood, obtained on day 0 of AZD1222 vaccination. The receptors stem from an adult in good health.

The chain uses TRBV7-9 and TRBJ1-4; a weak D match, TRBD1 (5 bases). The germline gives CDR1 SEHNR, CDR2 FQNEAQ (reference sequence). This CDR3 has 13 amino acids. V gave up 2 bases and J gave up 8 bases, with 9 bases separating them. CDR3 nucleotide sequence: TGTGCCAGCAGCTTACGGCCAGGGGAAAAACTGTTTTTT. It translates to CASSLRPGEKLFF.

This clone was detected only a few times. This chain connects TRBV28 to TRBJ1-2; TRBD1 agrees at 10 bases. Germline assignment: CDR1 MDHEN and CDR2 SYDVKM. Trimming took 6 bases from V and 4 from J; bases not matched to a gene: 14. The CDR3 is made up of 17 amino acids. The CDR3 DNA reads TGTGCCAGCAGCGAGGGGACAGGGGAAATCATCCTCTATGGCTACACCTTC. It is translated as CASSEGTGEIILYGYTF.

The chain is built from TRBV30 and TRBJ1-4; D unresolved. V shed 4 bases and J shed 3 bases, with 12 bases lying between them. Per the germline V gene, CDR1 is GTSNPN and CDR2 is SVGIG (reference sequence). The CDR3 runs to 14 residues. CDR3 DNA: TGTGCCTGGAACGGACGGATAGCTAATGAAAAACTGTTTTTT. It specifies CAWNGRIANEKLFF.

V and J are TRBV7-9 and TRBJ2-3; D remains unclear. V was shortened by 3 bases and J by 0 bases, with 7 bases between the two germline ends. The CDR3 runs to 14 residues. Germline assignment: CDR1 SEHNR and CDR2 FQNEAQ (reference sequence). This CDR3 reads CASSFTHSTDTQYF. For the CDR3, the DNA is TGTGCCAGCAGCTTCACACACAGCACAGATACGCAGTATTTT.

The V and J genes are TRBV19 and TRBJ2-7; TRBD2 is a possible D gene (5 bases). The CDR3 is made up of 14 amino acids. Germline loops: CDR1 LNHDA, CDR2 SQIVND (reference sequence). V lost 8 bases and J 3 bases, leaving 17 bases between the germline ends. The CDR3, as DNA: TGTGCCAGTGCCGGGAACCAAGGGAACTACGAGCAGTACTTC. This translates into CASAGNQGNYEQYF.

The chain carries TRBV11-3 and TRBJ2-3; D is perhaps TRBD2 (5 bases). In germline, CDR1 is SGHNT, CDR2 YENEEA. The CDR3 length is 18 residues. V lost 4 bases and J 1 base, leaving 21 bases between the germline ends. The CDR3 nucleotides are TGTGCCAGCAGCTATACCTTGAGGGATGGGGTGGGCACAGATACGCAGTATTTT. This encodes CASSYTLRDGVGTDTQYF.

The rearrangement joins TRBV4-3 to TRBJ2-7, with D perhaps matching TRBD1 (5 bases). Looked up from germline, CDR1 is LGHNA and CDR2 is YSLEER. V lost 0 bases, J lost 4 bases, and 13 bases lay in between. The CDR3 has 15 residues. CDR3 in DNA: TGCGCCAGCAGCCAAGATGGAGACAGATCATACGAGCAGTACTTC. Encoded protein: CASSQDGDRSYEQYF.

The chain joins TRBV3-1 (or the pseudogene TRBV3-2) to TRBJ2-5; tentatively, D is TRBD1 or TRBD2 (5 bases each). Trimming removed 4 bases from V and 0 bases from J, with 12 bases in between. Looked up from germline, CDR1 is LGHDT and CDR2 is YNNKEL (reference sequence). CDR3 length equals 15 residues. The CDR3 nucleotides read TGTGCCAGCAGCCGGGGGACCGAGTACCAAGAGACCCAGTACTTC. Protein sequence: CASSRGTEYQETQYF.

This clone is a singleton in its sample. This chain connects TRBV27 to TRBJ2-7, with TRBD2 identical over 8 bases. Germline-derived CDR1 and CDR2 are MNHEY and SMNVEV (reference sequence). V gave up 0 bases and J gave up 2 bases; unmatched junction bases: 3. CDR3 size: 15 residues. The chain's CDR3 is CASSLSRGGTYEQYF. The CDR3 nucleotides read TGTGCCAGCAGTTTATCCCGGGGGGGGACCTACGAGCAGTACTTC.

The rearrangement links TRBV6-6 to TRBJ1-4, with TRBD1 as a possible D gene (5 bases). The germline V gene encodes CDR1 MNHNY and CDR2 SVGAGI (reference sequence). Trimming shortened V by 5 bases and J by 4 bases, and 11 bases separated the two germline ends. The CDR3 is made up of 14 amino acids. In DNA, the CDR3 is TGTGCCAGCAGTGTGACGGGGGTTAATGAAAAACTGTTTTTT. Protein sequence: CASSVTGVNEKLFF.

This clone has a handful of counts. The gene calls are TRBV28 and TRBJ1-6; 9 bases align to TRBD1. This CDR3 is 19 amino acids long. The trim removed 5 bases at V and 1 base at J, leaving 12 bases unmatched. CDR1 and CDR2 (germline): MDHEN, SYDVKM. This CDR3 is CASSPGGQGRRSYNSPLHF. CDR3 coding DNA: TGTGCCAGCAGTCCCGGGGGACAGGGCCGGAGGTCCTATAATTCACCCCTCCACTTT.

The V and J genes are TRBV5-4 and TRBJ2-7, with D unresolved. This CDR3 contains 12 residues. V was clipped by 1 base and J by 5 bases, with 7 bases between them. In germline, CDR1 is SGHNT, CDR2 YYREEE (reference sequence). The CDR3 sequence: CASSLFGNEQYF. The DNA for the CDR3 is TGTGCCAGCAGCTTGTTTGGCAACGAGCAGTACTTC.

V usage is TRBV14 and J usage is TRBJ1-1; weak D call: TRBD1 (5 bases). CDR1 SGHDN and CDR2 FVKESK come from the germline V gene. The CDR3 totals 15 residues. Trimming removed 4 bases at V and 3 bases at J, with 15 bases between. The CDR3 DNA reads as TGTGCCAGCAGCCCGGCCAGGGATCCGGACACTGAAGCTTTCTTT. Residues: CASSPARDPDTEAFF.

The rearrangement links TRBV24-1 to TRBJ2-1; TRBD2 matches 10 bases. This CDR3 is built from 15 residues. V lost 7 bases and J lost 2; bases outside the gene matches: 4. Looked up from germline, CDR1 is KGHDR and CDR2 is SFDVKD. In DNA form, the CDR3 reads TGTGCCACCAGGCGGACTAGCGGAGCCTACAATGAGCAGTTCTTC. Translation: CATRRTSGAYNEQFF.

This chain connects TRBV27 to TRBJ1-1, with 7 bases that match TRBD1. This CDR3 comprises 15 residues. The germline CDR1 and CDR2 sequences are MNHEY and SMNVEV (reference sequence). The junction had 7 bases not matched to a gene; V was cut back by 2 bases and J by 4 bases. CDR3 bases: TGTGCCAGCAGTTTAGGAATACAGGGGACCACTGAAGCTTTCTTT. Encoded protein: CASSLGIQGTTEAFF.

This rearrangement joins TRBV28 to TRBJ2-7; TRBD2 might be the D (5 bases). The germline V gene encodes CDR1 MDHEN and CDR2 SYDVKM. The V end lost 6 bases, the J end lost 0 bases, and 15 bases lay between the germline ends. This CDR3 is 15 amino acids long. The CDR3 is CASSTDYIISYEQYF. CDR3 sequence (DNA): TGTGCCAGCAGCACCGACTACATAATCTCCTACGAGCAGTACTTC.

The chain links TRBV21-1 to TRBJ2-1; TRBD2 is taken as the D call from the table, unchecked against the DNA. TRBV21-1 is listed as a pseudogene. The CDR3 spans 18 residues. As DNA, the CDR3 is TGTGCCAGCAGCAAAAGTCGGACTAGCGGGAGGGATTACAATGAGCAGTTCTTC. Residues: CASSKSRTSGRDYNEQFF.

DNA for the CDR3: TGTGCCAGCAGCCAAATGATTGACCACGGTGAAGCTTTCTTT. This translates into CASSQMIDHGEAFF. The chain couples TRBV3-1 (or the pseudogene TRBV3-2) to TRBJ1-1; no clear D. With 2 bases removed from V and 7 bases from J, the gap between germline ends came to 14 bases. In germline, CDR1 is LGHDT, CDR2 YNNKEL (reference sequence). The CDR3 sequence is 14 residues long.

The chain combines TRBV6-5 with TRBJ1-2; 7 nucleotides agree with TRBD1. Looked up from germline, CDR1 is MNHEY and CDR2 is SVGAGI. The CDR3 runs to 14 residues. Trimming cost V 6 bases and J 2 bases; bases outside gene matches: 6. CDR3 protein: CASRVTGANYGYTF. DNA of the CDR3: TGTGCCAGCAGGGTCACAGGGGCGAACTATGGCTACACCTTC.

The CDR3 DNA reads as TGTGCCAGCTCCTGGGGCCTCCCTAGTGAGCAGTACTTC. Protein: CASSWGLPSEQYF. The V call is TRBV27, the J call TRBJ2-7; D might be TRBD1 (5 bases). Trimming shortened V by 8 bases and J by 7 bases, and 18 bases separated the two germline ends. Germline V gives CDR1 MNHEY, CDR2 SMNVEV (reference sequence). The CDR3 is 13 residues long.

The chain carries TRBV19 and TRBJ2-1; no reliable D call. The CDR3 is 14 residues long. V gave up 3 bases and J gave up 5 bases, with 11 bases separating them. Looked up from germline, CDR1 is LNHDA and CDR2 is SQIVND (reference sequence). The CDR3 DNA reads TGTGCCAGTAGTATGGGAAGAGCTCACAATGAGCAGTTCTTC. It yields the protein CASSMGRAHNEQFF.

CDR3 loop: CASSKQPLLPPFSGNTIYF. DNA for the CDR3: TGTGCCAGCAGCAAACAGCCCTTGCTCCCTCCATTCTCTGGAAACACCATATATTTT. The rearrangement links TRBV21-1 to TRBJ1-3. TRBV21-1 has pseudogene status. The CDR3 extends over 19 amino acids.

The chain is built from TRBV3-1 (or the pseudogene TRBV3-2) and TRBJ2-5; D assignment may be TRBD1 or TRBD2 (6 bases each). There are 15 residues in the CDR3. The ends were cut back, 0 bases at V and 3 bases at J, with 11 bases in the middle. Per germline, CDR1 LGHDT and CDR2 YNNKEL (reference sequence). The CDR3 DNA reads TGTGCCAGCAGCCAAGAGGGGGGCGGGAAAGAGACCCAGTACTTC. Translating gives CASSQEGGGKETQYF.

This chain links TRBV11-2 with TRBJ2-7; D gene uncertain. Per germline, CDR1 SGHAT and CDR2 FQNNGV. The CDR3 has 19 residues. The V end lost 0 bases, the J end lost 6 bases, and 27 bases lay between the germline ends. This CDR3 is CASSLDRFIRELGPSEQYF. CDR3 nucleotides: TGTGCCAGCAGCTTAGACCGCTTCATAAGAGAATTGGGTCCTTCCGAGCAGTACTTC. The full variable domain, with the rest looked up from reference TRBV11-2 and TRBJ2-7, is EAGVAQSPRYKIIEKRQSVAFWCNPISGHATLYWYQQILGQGPKLLIQFQNNGVVDDSQLPKDRFSAERLKGVDSTLKIQPAKLEDSAVYLCASSLDRFIRELGPSEQYFGPGTRLTVT.